The 5 T cell receptor beta chains reported below all come from one sample, sequenced in a study of T cell responses to AZD1222 COVID-19 vaccine. Profiling relied on immunoSEQ multiplex PCR, and the TCRdb table lists in-frame clones only, not all of them. The sample has 200,000 or so clones; just over 85% are singletons. Specimen: peripheral blood, collected on day 0 of AZD1222 vaccination. The receptors derive from an adult in good health.

About this clone: Different DNA sequences within this sample yield the same CDR3. The chain recombines TRBV2 with TRBJ1-1; TRBD1 matches at 7 bases. V was pared by 6 bases and J by 0 bases, with 4 bases of the junction left unmatched. The CDR3 totals 14 residues. Per germline, CDR1 SNHLY and CDR2 FYNNEI. In DNA, the CDR3 is TGTGCCAGCAGGGGGGACAGACTGAACACTGAAGCTTTCTTT. Translation: CASRGDRLNTEAFF.

The chain employs TRBV27 and TRBJ1-5; a weak D match, TRBD1 (5 bases). V was trimmed by 1 base and J by 8 bases, leaving 9 bases between them. Germline V CDR1 and CDR2: MNHEY, SMNVEV (reference sequence). The CDR3 spans 13 residues. The CDR3 DNA reads as TGTGCCAGCAGTTTATATCAGGGTAAGCCCCAGCATTTT. Translation gives CASSLYQGKPQHF.

As regards this clone: The CDR3 does not end in the conserved phenylalanine or tryptophan, so this is likely a read error. The DNA is omitted, as the CDR3 cannot be located on it reliably, and the CDR3 follows TCRdb's listing. The V call is TRBV19, the J call TRBJ1-4; TRBD1 is taken as the D call from the table, unchecked against the DNA. Termini included, the CDR3 measures 11 amino acids. Germline values: CDR1 LNHDA, CDR2 SQIVND (reference sequence). The CDR3 sequence: CASSPRTGNFV.

The chain couples TRBV7-2 to TRBJ2-7; no reliable D call. Germline V gene data show CDR1 as SGHTA and CDR2 as FQGNSA. V lost 5 bases and J 3 bases, leaving 14 bases between the germline ends. The CDR3 covers 14 residues. The CDR3 protein is CASSPSRQVYEQYF. CDR3 nucleotide sequence: TGTGCCAGCAGCCCATCCCGACAAGTCTACGAGCAGTACTTC.

The chain carries TRBV10-2 and TRBJ1-5; D is possibly TRBD1 (6 bases). Germline V gene data show CDR1 as WSHSY and CDR2 as SAAADI. The length of the CDR3 is 16 residues. Trimming cost V 3 bases and J 1 base, with 13 bases left between them. CDR3 amino acids: CASSDPGGGSNQPQHF. CDR3 coding DNA: TGCGCCAGCAGTGACCCGGGGGGGGGCAGCAATCAGCCCCAGCATTTT.